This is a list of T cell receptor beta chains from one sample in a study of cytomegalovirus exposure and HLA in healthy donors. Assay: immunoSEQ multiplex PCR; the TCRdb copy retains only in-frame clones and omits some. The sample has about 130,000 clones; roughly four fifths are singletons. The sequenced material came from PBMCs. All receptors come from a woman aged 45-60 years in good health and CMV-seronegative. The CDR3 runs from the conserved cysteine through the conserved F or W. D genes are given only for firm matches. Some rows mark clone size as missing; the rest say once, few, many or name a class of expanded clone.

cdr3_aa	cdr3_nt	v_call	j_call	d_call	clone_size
CASSPYGASGRAGQETQYF	TGTGCCAGCAGCCCGTATGGGGCTAGCGGGAGGGCCGGGCAAGAGACCCAGTACTTC	TRBV4-2	TRBJ2-5	TRBD2	-
CASSLAGALDEQYF	TGTGCCAGCAGCTTAGCAGGGGCGCTTGACGAGCAGTACTTC	TRBV7-2	TRBJ2-7	-	-
CASSQELRGAEQYF	TGTGCCAGCAGCCAAGAACTACGCGGTGCCGAGCAGTACTTC	TRBV14	TRBJ2-7	-	-
CSARRDLGYEQYF	TGCAGCGCCCGCCGGGACTTAGGCTACGAGCAGTACTTC	TRBV29-1	TRBJ2-7	-	-
CASSSPGQGPHEQFF	TGTGCCAGCAGCTCGCCGGGACAGGGTCCCCATGAGCAGTTCTTC	TRBV7-2	TRBJ2-1	TRBD1	-
CASSLMAGGGLGETQYF	TGTGCCAGCAGCTTAATGGCGGGGGGGGGACTTGGGGAGACCCAGTACTTC	TRBV7-3	TRBJ2-5	TRBD2	-
CASSQGRGSGNTIYF	TGTGCCAGCAGCCAAGGGAGGGGCTCTGGAAACACCATATATTTT	TRBV4-2	TRBJ1-3	-	-
CSAQKSRGSGANVLTF	TGCAGCGCACAAAAGTCAAGGGGATCTGGGGCCAACGTCCTGACTTTC	TRBV29-1	TRBJ2-6	-	few
CASSAYMVTGELFF	TGCGCCAGCAGCGCTTACATGGTCACCGGGGAGCTGTTTTTT	TRBV5-1	TRBJ2-2	-	-
CASSFLVDNEQFF	TGTGCCAGCAGCTTCTTAGTAGACAATGAGCAGTTCTTC	TRBV11-1	TRBJ2-1	-	-
CAIFRQGVHYGYTF	TGTGCCATCTTTAGACAGGGTGTTCACTATGGCTACACCTTC	TRBV10-3	TRBJ1-2	TRBD1	once
CASSGQNPYGYTF	TGTGCCAGCAGTGGACAGAACCCCTATGGCTACACCTTC	TRBV6-5	TRBJ1-2	-	-
CASSEQGRNTIYF	TGTGCCAGCAGTGAACAGGGCAGAAACACCATATATTTT	TRBV6-1	TRBJ1-3	-	-
CASSYSTGPGTDTQYF	TGTGCCAGCAGTTACTCGACAGGACCCGGCACAGATACGCAGTATTTT	TRBV6-6	TRBJ2-3	-	-
CASSLGLGGLAGDTGELFF	TGTGCCAGCAGCTTGGGACTTGGTGGGCTAGCGGGAGACACCGGGGAGCTGTTTTTT	TRBV5-4	TRBJ2-2	TRBD2	-
CASSVGTENEKLFF	TGCGCCAGCAGCGTGGGGACAGAGAATGAAAAACTGTTTTTT	TRBV10-2	TRBJ1-4	TRBD1	-
CASSSRGGSYEQYF	TGTGCCAGCAGCTCCAGGGGCGGGAGCTACGAGCAGTACTTC	TRBV7-9	TRBJ2-7	-	-
CASSMNGGRGSGYTF	TGTGCCAGTAGTATGAACGGAGGCAGGGGAAGTGGCTACACCTTC	TRBV19	TRBJ1-2	-	-
CASSARGESTDTQYF	TGTGCCAGCAGCGCTCGCGGGGAGAGCACAGATACGCAGTATTTT	TRBV9	TRBJ2-3	-	few
CAGSYSRNAGAEAFF	TGTGCCGGCAGTTACTCGAGGAACGCGGGGGCCGAAGCTTTCTTT	TRBV6-5	TRBJ1-1	-	-
CSVYGTSGSTDTQYF	TGCAGCGTGTATGGGACTAGCGGAAGCACAGATACGCAGTATTTT	TRBV29-1	TRBJ2-3	TRBD2	-
CASSFLGLNEKLFF	TGTGCCAGCAGCTTTTTAGGACTGAATGAAAAACTGTTTTTT	TRBV5-4	TRBJ1-4	-	-
CASSPPGLYTSEQFF	TGTGCCAGCAGCCCGCCGGGACTCTACACTAGTGAGCAGTTCTTC	TRBV7-9	TRBJ2-1	-	-
CASSRTGTDPYGYTF	TGTGCCAGCAGCAGGACAGGAACCGATCCCTATGGCTACACCTTC	TRBV6-5	TRBJ1-2	TRBD1	-
CASRVGGSGNTIYF	TGTGCCAGCAGGGTGGGGGGCTCTGGAAACACCATATATTTT	TRBV28	TRBJ1-3	-	few
CASSEAPGAANYGYTF	TGTGCCAGCAGTGAAGCTCCTGGGGCAGCTAACTATGGCTACACCTTC	TRBV6-1	TRBJ1-2	-	once
CASSDQGVANGYTF	TGTGCCAGCAGTGACCAGGGGGTAGCAAATGGCTACACCTTC	TRBV27	TRBJ1-2	TRBD1	-
CSVGSSWGADNEQFF	TGCAGCGTTGGATCTTCTTGGGGCGCAGACAATGAGCAGTTCTTC	TRBV29-1	TRBJ2-1	-	-